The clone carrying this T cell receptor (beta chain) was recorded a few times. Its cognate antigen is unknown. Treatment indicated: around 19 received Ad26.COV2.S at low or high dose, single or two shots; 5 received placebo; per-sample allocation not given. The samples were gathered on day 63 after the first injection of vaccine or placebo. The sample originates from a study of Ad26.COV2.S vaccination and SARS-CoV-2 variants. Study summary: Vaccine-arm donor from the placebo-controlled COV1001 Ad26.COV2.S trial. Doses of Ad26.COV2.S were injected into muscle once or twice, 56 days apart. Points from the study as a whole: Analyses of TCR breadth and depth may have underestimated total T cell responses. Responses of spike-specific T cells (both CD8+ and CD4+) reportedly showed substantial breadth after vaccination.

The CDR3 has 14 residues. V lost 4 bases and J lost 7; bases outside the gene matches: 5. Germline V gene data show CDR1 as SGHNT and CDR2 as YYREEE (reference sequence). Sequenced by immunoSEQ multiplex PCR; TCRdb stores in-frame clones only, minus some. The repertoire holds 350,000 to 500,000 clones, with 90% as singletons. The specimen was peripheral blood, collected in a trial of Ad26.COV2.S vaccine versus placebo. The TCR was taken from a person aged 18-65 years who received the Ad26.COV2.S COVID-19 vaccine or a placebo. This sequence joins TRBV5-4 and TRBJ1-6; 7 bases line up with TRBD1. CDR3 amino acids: CASSEDRENSPLHF. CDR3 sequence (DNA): TGTGCCAGCAGCGAAGACAGGGAGAATTCACCCCTCCACTTT.